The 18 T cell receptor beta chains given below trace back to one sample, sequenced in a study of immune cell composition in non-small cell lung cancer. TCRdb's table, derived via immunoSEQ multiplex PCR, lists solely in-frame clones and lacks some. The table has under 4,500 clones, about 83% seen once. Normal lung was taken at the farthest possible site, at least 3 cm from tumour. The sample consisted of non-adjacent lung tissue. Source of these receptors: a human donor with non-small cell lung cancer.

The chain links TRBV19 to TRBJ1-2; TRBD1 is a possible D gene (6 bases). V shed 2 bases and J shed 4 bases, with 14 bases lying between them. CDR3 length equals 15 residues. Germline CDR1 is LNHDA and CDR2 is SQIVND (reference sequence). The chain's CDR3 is CASSIHGMTGYGYTF. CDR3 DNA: TGTGCCAGTAGTATACACGGTATGACAGGCTATGGCTACACCTTC. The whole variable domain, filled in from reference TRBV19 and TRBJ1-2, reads DGGITQSPKYLFRKEGQNVTLSCEQNLNHDAMYWYRQDPGQGLRLIYYSQIVNDFQKGDIAEGYSVSREKKESFPLTVTSAQKNPTAFYLCASSIHGMTGYGYTFGSGTRLTVV.

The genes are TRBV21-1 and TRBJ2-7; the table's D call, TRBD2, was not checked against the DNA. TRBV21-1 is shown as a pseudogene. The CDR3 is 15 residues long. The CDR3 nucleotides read TGTGCCAGCAGCAAAGTAGGATACCGAGGGTACGAGCAGTACTTC. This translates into CASSKVGYRGYEQYF.

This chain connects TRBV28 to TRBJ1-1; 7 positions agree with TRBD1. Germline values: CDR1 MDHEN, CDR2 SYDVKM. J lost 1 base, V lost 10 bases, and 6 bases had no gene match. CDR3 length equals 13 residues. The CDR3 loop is CATQGVTNTEAFF. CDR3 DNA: TGTGCCACTCAGGGGGTGACGAACACTGAAGCTTTCTTT.

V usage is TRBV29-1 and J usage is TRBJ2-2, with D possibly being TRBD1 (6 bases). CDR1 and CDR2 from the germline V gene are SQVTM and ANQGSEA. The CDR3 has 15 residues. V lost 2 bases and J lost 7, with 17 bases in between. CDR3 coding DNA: TGCAGCGTTGAAATGACAGGATATAGGGACGGGGAGCTGTTTTTT. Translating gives CSVEMTGYRDGELFF.

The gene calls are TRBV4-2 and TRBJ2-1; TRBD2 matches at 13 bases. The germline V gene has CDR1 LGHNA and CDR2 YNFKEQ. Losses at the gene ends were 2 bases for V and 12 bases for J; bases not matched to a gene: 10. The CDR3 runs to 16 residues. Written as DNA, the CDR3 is TGTGCCAGCAGCCAAAAAAACGGACTAGCGGGAGAGGGGCAGTTCTTC. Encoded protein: CASSQKNGLAGEGQFF.

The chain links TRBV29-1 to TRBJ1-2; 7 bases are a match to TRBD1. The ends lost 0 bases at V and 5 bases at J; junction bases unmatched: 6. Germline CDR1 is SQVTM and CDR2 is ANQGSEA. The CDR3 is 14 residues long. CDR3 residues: CSVEETGHLYGYTF. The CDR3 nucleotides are TGCAGCGTTGAAGAGACAGGGCACCTTTATGGCTACACCTTC.

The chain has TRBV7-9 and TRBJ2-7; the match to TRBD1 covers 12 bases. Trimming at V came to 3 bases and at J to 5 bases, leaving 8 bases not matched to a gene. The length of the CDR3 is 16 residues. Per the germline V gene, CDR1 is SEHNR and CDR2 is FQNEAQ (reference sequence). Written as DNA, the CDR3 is TGTGCCAGCAGCTTTCCAAGGGACAGGGGGCCCAACGAGCAGTACTTC. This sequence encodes CASSFPRDRGPNEQYF.

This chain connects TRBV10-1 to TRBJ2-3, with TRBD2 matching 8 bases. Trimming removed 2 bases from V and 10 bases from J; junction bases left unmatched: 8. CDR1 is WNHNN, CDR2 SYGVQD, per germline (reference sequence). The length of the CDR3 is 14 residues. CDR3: CASSENLAGAAQYF. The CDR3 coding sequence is TGCGCCAGCAGTGAGAATCTAGCGGGTGCTGCGCAGTATTTT.

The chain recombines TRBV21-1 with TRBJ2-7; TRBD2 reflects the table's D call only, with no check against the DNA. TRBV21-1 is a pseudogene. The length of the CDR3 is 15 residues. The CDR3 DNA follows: TGTGCCAGCAGCAAACCGGGGGGGATCTCCTACGAGCAGTACTTC. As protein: CASSKPGGISYEQYF.

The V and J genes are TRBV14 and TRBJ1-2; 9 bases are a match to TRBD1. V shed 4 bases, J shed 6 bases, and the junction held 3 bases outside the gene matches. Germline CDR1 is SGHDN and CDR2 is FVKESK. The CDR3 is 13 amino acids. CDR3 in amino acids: CASSRTGVDGYTF. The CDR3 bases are TGTGCCAGCAGCCGGACAGGGGTCGATGGCTACACCTTC.

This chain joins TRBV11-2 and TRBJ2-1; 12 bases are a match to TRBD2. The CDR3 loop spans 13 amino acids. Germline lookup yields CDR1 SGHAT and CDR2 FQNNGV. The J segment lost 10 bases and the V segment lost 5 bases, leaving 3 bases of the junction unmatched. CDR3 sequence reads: CASSPGLAGEQFF. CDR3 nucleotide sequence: TGTGCCAGCAGCCCCGGACTAGCGGGGGAGCAGTTCTTC.

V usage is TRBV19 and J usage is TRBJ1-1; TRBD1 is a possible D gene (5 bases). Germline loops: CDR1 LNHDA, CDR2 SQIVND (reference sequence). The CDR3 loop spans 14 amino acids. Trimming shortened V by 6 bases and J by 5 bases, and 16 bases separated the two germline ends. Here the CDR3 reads CASRRTGGGTEAFF. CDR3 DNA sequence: TGTGCCAGTAGACGAACCGGGGGGGGAACTGAAGCTTTCTTT. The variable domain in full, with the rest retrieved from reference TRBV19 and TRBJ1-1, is DGGITQSPKYLFRKEGQNVTLSCEQNLNHDAMYWYRQDPGQGLRLIYYSQIVNDFQKGDIAEGYSVSREKKESFPLTVTSAQKNPTAFYLCASRRTGGGTEAFFGQGTRLTVV.

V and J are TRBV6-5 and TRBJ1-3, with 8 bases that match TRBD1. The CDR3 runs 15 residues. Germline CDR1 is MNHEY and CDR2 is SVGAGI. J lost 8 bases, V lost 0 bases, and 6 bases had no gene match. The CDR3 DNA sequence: TGTGCCAGCAGTTACTCGAATGACAGGGGCGACACCATATATTTT. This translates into CASSYSNDRGDTIYF.

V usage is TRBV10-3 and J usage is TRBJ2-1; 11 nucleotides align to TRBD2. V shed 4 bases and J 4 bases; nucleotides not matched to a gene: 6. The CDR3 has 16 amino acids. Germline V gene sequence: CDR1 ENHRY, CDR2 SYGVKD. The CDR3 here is CAISGTSGSIYNEQFF. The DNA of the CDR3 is TGTGCCATCAGTGGTACTAGCGGGAGTATATACAATGAGCAGTTCTTC.

Here the CDR3 DNA reads TGCGCCAGCAGCTTGAAGGCGGGAGGGTCAGATACGCAGTATTTT. It yields the protein CASSLKAGGSDTQYF. This chain uses TRBV5-1 with TRBJ2-3; TRBD2 aligns across 9 bases. The CDR3 loop spans 15 amino acids. Germline-derived CDR1 and CDR2 are SGHRS and YFSETQ. V lost 1 base and J lost 4; bases outside the gene matches: 4.

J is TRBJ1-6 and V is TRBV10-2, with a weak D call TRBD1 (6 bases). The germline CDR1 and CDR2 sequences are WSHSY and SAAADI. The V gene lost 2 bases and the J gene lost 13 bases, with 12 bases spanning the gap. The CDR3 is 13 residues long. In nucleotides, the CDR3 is TGCGCCAGCAGTGAGGCAGCAGGGGCTCCCCTCCACTTT. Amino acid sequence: CASSEAAGAPLHF.

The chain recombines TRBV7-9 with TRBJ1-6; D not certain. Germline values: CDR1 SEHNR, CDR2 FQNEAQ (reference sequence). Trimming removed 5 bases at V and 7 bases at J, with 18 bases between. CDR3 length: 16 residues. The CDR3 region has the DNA TGTGCCAGCAGCCCGGCTAGGCCTGACCTAAATTCACCCCTCCACTTT. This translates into CASSPARPDLNSPLHF.

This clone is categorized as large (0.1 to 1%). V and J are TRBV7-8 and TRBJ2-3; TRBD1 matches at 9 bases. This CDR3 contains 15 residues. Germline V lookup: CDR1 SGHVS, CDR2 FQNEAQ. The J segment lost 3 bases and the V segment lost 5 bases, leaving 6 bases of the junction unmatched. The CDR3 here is CASSKDRGPTDTQYF. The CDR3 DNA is TGTGCCAGCAGCAAGGACAGGGGCCCGACAGATACGCAGTATTTT.